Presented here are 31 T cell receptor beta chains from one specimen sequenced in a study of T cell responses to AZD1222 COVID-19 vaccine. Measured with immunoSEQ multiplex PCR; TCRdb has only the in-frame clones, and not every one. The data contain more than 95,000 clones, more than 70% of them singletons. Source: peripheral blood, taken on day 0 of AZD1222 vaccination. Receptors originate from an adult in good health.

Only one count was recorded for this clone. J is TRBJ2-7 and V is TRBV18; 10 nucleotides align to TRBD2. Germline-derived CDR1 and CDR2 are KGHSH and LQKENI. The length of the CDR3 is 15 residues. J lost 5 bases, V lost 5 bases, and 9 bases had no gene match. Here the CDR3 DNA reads TGTGCCAGCTCAACTCTAGCGGGAGACCTCAACGAGCAGTACTTC. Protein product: CASSTLAGDLNEQYF.

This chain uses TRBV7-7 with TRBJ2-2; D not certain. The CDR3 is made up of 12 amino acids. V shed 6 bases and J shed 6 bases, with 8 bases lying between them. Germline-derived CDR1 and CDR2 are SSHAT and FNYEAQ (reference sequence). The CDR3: CASRGPAGELFF. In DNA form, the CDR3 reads TGTGCCAGCAGGGGCCCCGCCGGGGAGCTGTTTTTT.

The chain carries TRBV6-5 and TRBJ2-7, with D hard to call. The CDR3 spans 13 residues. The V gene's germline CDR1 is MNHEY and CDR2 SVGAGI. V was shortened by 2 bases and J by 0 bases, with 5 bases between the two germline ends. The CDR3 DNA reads TGTGCCAGCAGTTACGTGAGCTCCTACGAGCAGTACTTC. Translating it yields CASSYVSSYEQYF.

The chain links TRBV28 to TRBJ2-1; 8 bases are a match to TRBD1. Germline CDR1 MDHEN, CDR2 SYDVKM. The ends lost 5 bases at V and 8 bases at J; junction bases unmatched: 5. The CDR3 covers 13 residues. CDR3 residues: CASSLGQGYEQFF. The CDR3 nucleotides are TGTGCCAGCAGTCTCGGACAGGGCTATGAGCAGTTCTTC.

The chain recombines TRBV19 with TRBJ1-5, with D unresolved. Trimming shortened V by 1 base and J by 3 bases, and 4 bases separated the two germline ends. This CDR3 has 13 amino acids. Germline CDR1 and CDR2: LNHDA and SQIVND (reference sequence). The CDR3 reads CASSIVVNQPQHF. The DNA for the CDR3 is TGTGCCAGTAGTATAGTGGTCAATCAGCCCCAGCATTTT.

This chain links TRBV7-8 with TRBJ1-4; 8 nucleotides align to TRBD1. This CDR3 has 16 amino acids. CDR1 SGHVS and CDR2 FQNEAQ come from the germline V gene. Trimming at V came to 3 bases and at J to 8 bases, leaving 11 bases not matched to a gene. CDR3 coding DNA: TGTGCCAGCAGCTTTATTACAGGGGGTCTCTTGGAAAAACTGTTTTTT. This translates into CASSFITGGLLEKLFF.

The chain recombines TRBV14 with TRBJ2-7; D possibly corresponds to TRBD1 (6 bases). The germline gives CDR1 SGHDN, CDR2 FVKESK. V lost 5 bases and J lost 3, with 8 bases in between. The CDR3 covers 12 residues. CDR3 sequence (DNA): TGTGCCAGCAGCGGGGGCGGCTACGAGCAGTACTTC. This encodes CASSGGGYEQYF.

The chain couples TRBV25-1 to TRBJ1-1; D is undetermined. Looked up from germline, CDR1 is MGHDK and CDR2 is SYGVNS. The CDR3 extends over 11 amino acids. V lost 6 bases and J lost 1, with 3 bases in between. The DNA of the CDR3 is TGTGCCAGCAGGGGGAACACTGAAGCTTTCTTT. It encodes CASRGNTEAFF.

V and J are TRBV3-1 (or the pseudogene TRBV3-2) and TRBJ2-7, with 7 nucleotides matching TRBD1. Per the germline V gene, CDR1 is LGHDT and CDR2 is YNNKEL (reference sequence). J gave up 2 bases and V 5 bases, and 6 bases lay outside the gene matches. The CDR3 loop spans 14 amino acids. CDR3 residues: CASSTRQGAYEQYF. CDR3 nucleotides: TGTGCCAGCAGCACACGACAGGGCGCCTACGAGCAGTACTTC.

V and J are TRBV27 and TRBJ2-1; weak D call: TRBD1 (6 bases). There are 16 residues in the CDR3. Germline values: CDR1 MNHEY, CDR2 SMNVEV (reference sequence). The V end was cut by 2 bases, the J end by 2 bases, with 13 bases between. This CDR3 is CASSLTGMGTYNEQFF. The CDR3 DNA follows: TGTGCCAGCAGTTTAACAGGGATGGGTACCTACAATGAGCAGTTCTTC.

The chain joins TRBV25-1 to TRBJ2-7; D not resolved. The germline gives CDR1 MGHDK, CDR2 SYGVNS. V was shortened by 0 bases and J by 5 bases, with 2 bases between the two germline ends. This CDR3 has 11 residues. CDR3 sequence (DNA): TGTGCCAGCAGTGAATACGACGAGCAGTACTTC. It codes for CASSEYDEQYF.

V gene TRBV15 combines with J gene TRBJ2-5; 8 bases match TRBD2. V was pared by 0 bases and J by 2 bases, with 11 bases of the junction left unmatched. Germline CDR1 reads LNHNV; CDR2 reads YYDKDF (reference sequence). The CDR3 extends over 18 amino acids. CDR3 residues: CATSRDVTAGVRQETQYF. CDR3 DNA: TGTGCCACCAGCAGAGATGTCACAGCGGGAGTTCGGCAAGAGACCCAGTACTTC.

CDR3 DNA: TGTGCCAGCAGCCAAGATCAAGGGGGAGATACGCAGTATTTT. This gives the protein CASSQDQGGDTQYF. This chain uses TRBV3-1 (or the pseudogene TRBV3-2) with TRBJ2-3; possible D gene TRBD1, 6 bases. This CDR3 comprises 14 residues. Trimming left V 0 bases short and J 5 bases short, with 9 bases between. Germline CDR1 is LGHDT and CDR2 is YNNKEL (reference sequence).

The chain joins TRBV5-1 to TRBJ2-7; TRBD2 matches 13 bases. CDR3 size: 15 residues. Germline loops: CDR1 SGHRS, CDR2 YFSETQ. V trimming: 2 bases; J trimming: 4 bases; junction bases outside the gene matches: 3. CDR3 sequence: CASSFGLAGAYEQYF. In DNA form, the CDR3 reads TGCGCCAGCAGCTTCGGACTAGCGGGAGCGTACGAGCAGTACTTC.

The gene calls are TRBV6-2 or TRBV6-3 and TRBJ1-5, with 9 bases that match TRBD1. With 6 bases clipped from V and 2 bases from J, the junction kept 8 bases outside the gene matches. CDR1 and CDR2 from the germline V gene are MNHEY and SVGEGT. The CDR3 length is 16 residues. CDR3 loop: CASSEQGASGNQPQHF. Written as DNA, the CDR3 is TGTGCCAGCAGCGAACAGGGGGCCAGTGGCAATCAGCCCCAGCATTTT.

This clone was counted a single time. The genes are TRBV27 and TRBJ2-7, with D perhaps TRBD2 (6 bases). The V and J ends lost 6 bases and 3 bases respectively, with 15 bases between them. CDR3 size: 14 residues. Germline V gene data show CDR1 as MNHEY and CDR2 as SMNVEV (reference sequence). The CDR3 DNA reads TGTGCCAGCAGCCCGACGCGGGGAGTCTACGAGCAGTACTTC. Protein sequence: CASSPTRGVYEQYF.

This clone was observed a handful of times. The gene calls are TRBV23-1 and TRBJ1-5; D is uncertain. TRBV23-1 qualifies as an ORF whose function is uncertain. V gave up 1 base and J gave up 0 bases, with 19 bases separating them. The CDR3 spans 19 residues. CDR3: CASSQFADGLFYSNQPQHF. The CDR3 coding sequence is TGCGCCAGCAGTCAATTCGCTGACGGACTCTTTTATAGCAATCAGCCCCAGCATTTT.

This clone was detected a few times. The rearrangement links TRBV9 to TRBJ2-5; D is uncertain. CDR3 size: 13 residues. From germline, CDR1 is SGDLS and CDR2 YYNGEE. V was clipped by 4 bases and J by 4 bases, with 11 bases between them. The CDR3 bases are TGTGCCAGCAGCAAGTCCGACCCAGAGACCCAGTACTTC. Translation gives CASSKSDPETQYF.

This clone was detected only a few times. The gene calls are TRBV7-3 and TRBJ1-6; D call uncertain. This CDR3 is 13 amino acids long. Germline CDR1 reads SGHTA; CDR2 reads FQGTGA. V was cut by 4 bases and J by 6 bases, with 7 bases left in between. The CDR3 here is CASSSSTNSPLHF. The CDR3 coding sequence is TGTGCCAGCAGCTCCAGTACTAATTCACCCCTCCACTTT.

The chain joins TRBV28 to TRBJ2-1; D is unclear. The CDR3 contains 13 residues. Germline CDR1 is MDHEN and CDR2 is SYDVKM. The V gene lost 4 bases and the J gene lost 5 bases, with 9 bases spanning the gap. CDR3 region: CASSSSSHNEQFF. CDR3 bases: TGTGCCAGCAGTTCCTCATCCCACAATGAGCAGTTCTTC.

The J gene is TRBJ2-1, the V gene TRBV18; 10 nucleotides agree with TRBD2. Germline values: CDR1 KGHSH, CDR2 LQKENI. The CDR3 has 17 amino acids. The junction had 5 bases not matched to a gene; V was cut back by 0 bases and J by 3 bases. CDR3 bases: TGTGCCAGCTCACCACCTCTTAGCGGGAGGCGCTACAATGAGCAGTTCTTC. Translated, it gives CASSPPLSGRRYNEQFF. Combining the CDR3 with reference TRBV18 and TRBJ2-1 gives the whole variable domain NAGVMQNPRHLVRRRGQEARLRCSPMKGHSHVYWYRQLPEEGLKFMVYLQKENIIDESGMPKERFSAEFPKEGPSILRIQQVVRGDSAAYFCASSPPLSGRRYNEQFFGPGTRLTVL.

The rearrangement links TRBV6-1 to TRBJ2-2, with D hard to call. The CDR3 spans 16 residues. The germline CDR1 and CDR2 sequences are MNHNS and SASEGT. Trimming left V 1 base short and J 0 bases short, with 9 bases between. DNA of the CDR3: TGTGCCAGCAGTGAAGTGGTGGGGTCGAACACCGGGGAGCTGTTTTTT. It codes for CASSEVVGSNTGELFF.

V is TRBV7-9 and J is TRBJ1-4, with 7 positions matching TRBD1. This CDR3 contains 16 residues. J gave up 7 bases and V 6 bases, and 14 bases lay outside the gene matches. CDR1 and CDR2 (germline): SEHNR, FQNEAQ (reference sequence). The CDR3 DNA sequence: TGTGCCAGCAGTACTACCCGGGACAGCGTCGGTGAAAAACTGTTTTTT. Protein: CASSTTRDSVGEKLFF.

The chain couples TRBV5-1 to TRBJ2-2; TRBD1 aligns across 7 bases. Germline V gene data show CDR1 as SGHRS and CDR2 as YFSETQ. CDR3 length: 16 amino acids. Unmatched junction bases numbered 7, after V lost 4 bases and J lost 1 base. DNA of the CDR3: TGCGCCAGCAGCCAGGGACAGCCTCTGAACACCGGGGAGCTGTTTTTT. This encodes CASSQGQPLNTGELFF.

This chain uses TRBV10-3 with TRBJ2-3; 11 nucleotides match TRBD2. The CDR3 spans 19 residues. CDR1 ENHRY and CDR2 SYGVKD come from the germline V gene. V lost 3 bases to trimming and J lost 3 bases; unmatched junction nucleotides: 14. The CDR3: CAISDQTSGSLGATDTQYF. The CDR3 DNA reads TGTGCCATCAGTGATCAAACTAGCGGGAGTTTGGGAGCGACAGATACGCAGTATTTT.

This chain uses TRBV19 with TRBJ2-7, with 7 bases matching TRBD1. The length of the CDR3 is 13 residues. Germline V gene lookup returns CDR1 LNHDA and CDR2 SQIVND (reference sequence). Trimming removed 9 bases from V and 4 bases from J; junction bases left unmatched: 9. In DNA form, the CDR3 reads TGTGCCAGCAGCGACGACAGGGTATACGAGCAGTACTTC. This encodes CASSDDRVYEQYF.

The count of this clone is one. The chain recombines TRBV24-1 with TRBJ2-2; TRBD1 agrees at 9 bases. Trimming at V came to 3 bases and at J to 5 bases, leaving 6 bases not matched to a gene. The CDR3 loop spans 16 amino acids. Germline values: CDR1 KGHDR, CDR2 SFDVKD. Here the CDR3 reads CATSDKDRGGTGELFF. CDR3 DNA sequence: TGTGCCACCAGTGATAAGGACAGGGGAGGTACCGGGGAGCTGTTTTTT.

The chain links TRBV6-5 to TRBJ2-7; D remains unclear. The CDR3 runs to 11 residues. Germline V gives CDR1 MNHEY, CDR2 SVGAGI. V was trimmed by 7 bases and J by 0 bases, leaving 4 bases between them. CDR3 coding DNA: TGTGCCAGCACGAGCTCCTACGAGCAGTACTTC. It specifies CASTSSYEQYF.

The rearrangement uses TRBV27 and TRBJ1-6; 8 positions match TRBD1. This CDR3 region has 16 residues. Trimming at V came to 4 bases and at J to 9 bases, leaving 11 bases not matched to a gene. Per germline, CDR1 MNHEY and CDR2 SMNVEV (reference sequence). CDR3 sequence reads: CASSWGRGQSSSPLHF. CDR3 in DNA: TGTGCCAGCAGTTGGGGCAGGGGGCAATCTAGTTCACCCCTCCACTTT.

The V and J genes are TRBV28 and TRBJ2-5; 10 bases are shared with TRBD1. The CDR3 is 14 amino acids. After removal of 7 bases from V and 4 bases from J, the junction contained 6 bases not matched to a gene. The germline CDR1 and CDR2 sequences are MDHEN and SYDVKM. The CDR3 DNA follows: TGTGCCAGCAACCCTGACAGGGGGCTAGAGACCCAGTACTTC. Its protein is CASNPDRGLETQYF. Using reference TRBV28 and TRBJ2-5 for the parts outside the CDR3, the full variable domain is DVKVTQSSRYLVKRTGEKVFLECVQDMDHENMFWYRQDPGLGLRLIYFSYDVKMKEKGDIPEGYSVSREKKERFSLILESASTNQTSMYLCASNPDRGLETQYFGPGTRLLVL.

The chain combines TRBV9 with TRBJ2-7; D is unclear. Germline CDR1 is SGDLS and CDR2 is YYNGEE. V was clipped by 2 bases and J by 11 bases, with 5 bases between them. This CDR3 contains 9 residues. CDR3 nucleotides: TGTGCCAGCAGCGTCCAGAAGTACTTC. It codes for CASSVQKYF.